Each of the 26 T cell receptor beta chains below was sequenced from the same sample in a study of Tregs in tolerant kidney transplant recipients. Using immunoSEQ multiplex PCR, the repertoire was profiled, and TCRdb retains in-frame clones only, with some absent. The sample shows tens of thousands of clones, around 87% of them seen only once. The nonmyeloablative bone marrow transplants came from related graft donors, with transient mixed chimerism. Material: CD4+ T cells from blood (PBMCs), obtained 6 months after the transplant. The receptors stem from a human patient who received a combined kidney and bone marrow transplant. Part of the T cell pool may stem from the graft donor.

There are a few counts of this clone. The genes are TRBV19 and TRBJ1-4; 10 nucleotides match TRBD1. This CDR3 has 15 residues. V lost 5 bases and J lost 5; bases outside the gene matches: 5. CDR1 and CDR2 from the germline V gene are LNHDA and SQIVND (reference sequence). The CDR3 sequence is CASSSWDRGNEKLFF. In DNA, the CDR3 is TGTGCCAGTAGTTCATGGGACAGGGGCAATGAAAAACTGTTTTTT.

The rearrangement joins TRBV19 to TRBJ1-2, with 10 bases that match TRBD1. V lost 4 bases and J lost 6; bases outside the gene matches: 14. This CDR3 has 17 amino acids. Germline V gene lookup returns CDR1 LNHDA and CDR2 SQIVND (reference sequence). The DNA of the CDR3 is TGTGCCAGTAGTACCTACCCGGGACAGGGGACTTTCCATGGCTACACCTTC. This gives the protein CASSTYPGQGTFHGYTF.

The genes are TRBV6-6 and TRBJ2-3, with D maybe TRBD2 (7 bases). Between the trimmed V and J ends, which lost 6 bases and 2 bases, there was a span of 15 bases. CDR1 is MNHNY, CDR2 SVGAGI, per germline (reference sequence). The CDR3 totals 15 residues. CDR3 protein: CASRQEGGSTDTQYF. The CDR3 nucleotides are TGTGCCAGCAGGCAGGAGGGGGGGTCCACAGATACGCAGTATTTT.

The rearrangement uses TRBV5-1 and TRBJ1-2; no firm D call. The CDR3 spans 14 residues. Germline assignment: CDR1 SGHRS and CDR2 YFSETQ. V was cut by 6 bases and J by 5 bases, with 17 bases left in between. CDR3 residues: CASTQGTEPYGYTF. DNA of the CDR3: TGCGCCAGCACCCAAGGAACGGAGCCTTATGGCTACACCTTC.

The chain recombines TRBV2 with TRBJ2-1; 10 nucleotides agree with TRBD2. V shed 6 bases, J shed 1 base, and the junction held 9 bases outside the gene matches. The CDR3 covers 17 residues. Germline assignment: CDR1 SNHLY and CDR2 FYNNEI. The CDR3 here is CASRFPGLAFSYNEQFF. CDR3 DNA sequence: TGTGCCAGCAGATTTCCGGGACTAGCGTTTTCCTACAATGAGCAGTTCTTC.

The chain combines TRBV10-3 with TRBJ2-1, with 9 bases fitting TRBD1. The junction had 0 bases not matched to a gene; V was cut back by 6 bases and J by 0 bases. CDR1 is ENHRY and CDR2 is SYGVKD in the germline V gene. The CDR3 covers 14 residues. The CDR3 here is CAIRTGGSYNEQFF. The CDR3 DNA sequence: TGTGCCATCAGGACAGGGGGCTCCTACAATGAGCAGTTCTTC.

This clone came up once. The chain recombines TRBV27 with TRBJ2-5; D gene unclear. Germline V gene sequence: CDR1 MNHEY, CDR2 SMNVEV (reference sequence). This CDR3 contains 16 residues. The V and J ends lost 8 bases and 5 bases respectively, with 24 bases between them. CDR3 sequence (DNA): TGTGCCAGCTCCACCTCTCGGCAGGTGAAATGGGAGACCCAGTACTTC. This gives the protein CASSTSRQVKWETQYF.

CDR3 sequence (DNA): TGCGCCAGCAGCCCATTCGGACTAGCGGGAACGACCCAGTACTTC. This sequence encodes CASSPFGLAGTTQYF. The chain joins TRBV4-1 to TRBJ2-5; 12 bases agree with TRBD2. Germline-derived CDR1 and CDR2 are MGHRA and YSYEKL. J gave up 7 bases and V 4 bases, and 7 bases lay outside the gene matches. The CDR3 has 15 amino acids.

The V call is TRBV9, the J call TRBJ1-2, with D unclear. The CDR3 sequence is 16 residues long. Trimming left V 8 bases short and J 4 bases short, with 24 bases between. Germline CDR1 is SGDLS and CDR2 is YYNGEE. The CDR3 DNA sequence: TGTGCCAGGTGGCCTGACCCCTATAGGGAGACCTATGGCTACACCTTC. This sequence encodes CARWPDPYRETYGYTF.

CDR3 protein: CASSPGQSSISYEQYF. CDR3 DNA: TGCGCCAGCAGCCCGGGACAGTCGTCTATCTCCTACGAGCAGTACTTC. V and J are TRBV5-1 and TRBJ2-7; 7 bases match TRBD1. Unmatched junction bases numbered 10, after V lost 4 bases and J lost 0 bases. Germline CDR1 and CDR2: SGHRS and YFSETQ. This CDR3 has 16 amino acids.

The J gene is TRBJ2-5, the V gene TRBV5-6; 7 positions agree with TRBD2. This CDR3 contains 16 residues. The junction had 5 bases not matched to a gene; V was cut back by 0 bases and J by 0 bases. Germline V lookup: CDR1 SGHDT, CDR2 YYEEEE. The DNA of the CDR3 is TGTGCCAGCAGCTTGGTCGGGGGAGGGTACCAAGAGACCCAGTACTTC. Residues: CASSLVGGGYQETQYF. Based on the CDR3 plus reference TRBV5-6 and TRBJ2-5, the full variable domain is DAGVTQSPTHLIKTRGQQVTLRCSPKSGHDTVSWYQQALGQGPQFIFQYYEEEERQRGNFPDRFSGHQFPNYSSELNVNALLLGDSALYLCASSLVGGGYQETQYFGPGTRLLVL.

V is TRBV7-3 and J is TRBJ1-1; D is possibly TRBD1 (5 bases). The CDR3 loop spans 14 amino acids. Trimming removed 2 bases from V and 2 bases from J, with 9 bases in between. Looked up from germline, CDR1 is SGHTA and CDR2 is FQGTGA. CDR3 protein: CASSLGGANTEAFF. DNA for the CDR3: TGTGCCAGCAGCTTAGGAGGGGCAAACACTGAAGCTTTCTTT.

The J gene is TRBJ2-4, the V gene TRBV5-1, with 9 bases matching TRBD1. Germline assignment: CDR1 SGHRS and CDR2 YFSETQ. The CDR3 covers 20 residues. The V segment lost 8 bases and the J segment 0 bases; nucleotides outside the gene matches: 21. This CDR3 reads CASRLGQGSINFLAKNIQYF. The DNA for the CDR3 is TGCGCCAGTCGCCTAGGACAGGGGTCCATTAATTTCCTAGCCAAAAACATTCAGTACTTC.

This clone showed up just a few times. The chain has TRBV6-5 and TRBJ2-7; 7 positions match TRBD2. V shed 3 bases, J shed 5 bases, and the junction held 10 bases outside the gene matches. The CDR3 extends over 15 amino acids. Germline V CDR1 and CDR2: MNHEY, SVGAGI. The CDR3 region is CASSYGMGGYHEQYF. DNA of the CDR3: TGTGCCAGCAGTTATGGGATGGGGGGGTACCACGAGCAGTACTTC.

This sequence joins TRBV29-1 and TRBJ1-4, with a tentative D call TRBD1 (6 bases). This CDR3 has 14 residues. In germline, CDR1 is SQVTM, CDR2 ANQGSEA. Trimming took 2 bases from V and 8 from J, leaving 15 bases between them. The CDR3 DNA reads TGCAGCGTTGAATTTGGGACAAAAGGCGAAAAACTGTTTTTT. Amino acid sequence: CSVEFGTKGEKLFF.

Written as DNA, the CDR3 is TGTGCCAGCCGGACACGCACCTGGGCCCCGCAGGGCTCCTACGAGCAGTACTTC. Protein product: CASRTRTWAPQGSYEQYF. The chain has TRBV28 and TRBJ2-7; weak D call: TRBD1 (5 bases). V lost 8 bases and J 0 bases, leaving 26 bases between the germline ends. Germline lookup yields CDR1 MDHEN and CDR2 SYDVKM. The CDR3 is 18 amino acids.

This chain uses TRBV28 with TRBJ1-6; 7 bases are a match to TRBD1. The CDR3 has 14 amino acids. CDR1 is MDHEN and CDR2 is SYDVKM in the germline V gene. Trimming removed 6 bases from V and 5 bases from J; junction bases left unmatched: 4. The CDR3 reads CASSMGTDNSPLHF. The CDR3 DNA sequence: TGTGCCAGCAGCATGGGGACAGATAATTCACCCCTCCACTTT.

This sequence joins TRBV30 and TRBJ1-2; a weak D match, TRBD1 (5 bases). Germline CDR1 GTSNPN, CDR2 SVGIG (reference sequence). Trimming pared 5 bases from V and 4 bases from J, leaving 11 bases between. This CDR3 is built from 12 residues. This chain's CDR3 is CAWGTGGYGYTF. Written as DNA, the CDR3 is TGTGCCTGGGGTACGGGGGGCTATGGCTACACCTTC.

The chain is built from TRBV4-3 and TRBJ1-5, with TRBD1 matching 8 bases. Trimming at V came to 4 bases and at J to 7 bases, leaving 9 bases not matched to a gene. Germline assignment: CDR1 LGHNA and CDR2 YSLEER. This CDR3 is built from 15 residues. CDR3 coding DNA: TGCGCCAGCAGCCCCCGGACAGGGATGGGGCAGCCCCAGCATTTT. It codes for CASSPRTGMGQPQHF.

The chain employs TRBV18 and TRBJ2-1; no definite D call. V gave up 1 base and J gave up 9 bases, with 7 bases separating them. CDR3 length: 12 amino acids. From germline, CDR1 is KGHSH and CDR2 LQKENI. This CDR3 is CASSPRSSEQFF. The CDR3 nucleotides read TGTGCCAGCTCACCACGGAGTAGTGAGCAGTTCTTC. The whole variable domain, filled in from reference TRBV18 and TRBJ2-1, reads NAGVMQNPRHLVRRRGQEARLRCSPMKGHSHVYWYRQLPEEGLKFMVYLQKENIIDESGMPKERFSAEFPKEGPSILRIQQVVRGDSAAYFCASSPRSSEQFFGPGTRLTVL.

V is TRBV30 and J is TRBJ2-7, with D possibly being TRBD1 (6 bases). Trimming removed 7 bases from V and 4 bases from J, with 11 bases in between. The CDR3 loop spans 11 amino acids. Germline-derived CDR1 and CDR2 are GTSNPN and SVGIG (reference sequence). CDR3 protein: CASSQGYEQYF. The CDR3 DNA sequence: TGTGCCTCCTCACAGGGTTACGAGCAGTACTTC.

The rearrangement links TRBV13 to TRBJ2-2; possibly TRBD1 for D (6 bases). The CDR3 is 16 residues long. The germline V gene has CDR1 PRHDT and CDR2 FYEKMQ (reference sequence). Trimming shortened V by 5 bases and J by 4 bases, and 17 bases separated the two germline ends. In DNA form, the CDR3 reads TGTGCCAGCAGCCGCTTGGACAGCTGGGTCACCGGGGAGCTGTTTTTT. Protein: CASSRLDSWVTGELFF.

The chain couples TRBV19 to TRBJ2-2, with D perhaps matching TRBD1 (5 bases). V shed 8 bases and J shed 0 bases, with 13 bases lying between them. Germline V CDR1 and CDR2: LNHDA, SQIVND (reference sequence). The CDR3 length is 15 residues. The CDR3 bases are TGTGCCAGTCAAATACAGGTCGCGAACACCGGGGAGCTGTTTTTT. It codes for CASQIQVANTGELFF.

The chain is built from TRBV11-1 and TRBJ2-5; the D gene is possibly TRBD1 (6 bases). The CDR3 spans 14 residues. V gave up 3 bases and J gave up 4 bases, with 12 bases separating them. Germline V gene lookup returns CDR1 SGHAT and CDR2 FQDESV (reference sequence). CDR3 protein: CASSLARGGETQYF. The CDR3 DNA reads as TGTGCCAGCAGCTTGGCCAGGGGCGGAGAGACCCAGTACTTC.

The V gene is TRBV29-1, the J gene TRBJ2-2; TRBD1 is a possible D gene (5 bases). This CDR3 region has 12 residues. CDR1 and CDR2 (germline): SQVTM, ANQGSEA. Trimming stripped 6 bases from V and 6 bases from J, with 11 bases between. The CDR3 DNA sequence: TGCAGCGTAGACAGAGGATCCGGGGAGCTGTTTTTT. This codes for CSVDRGSGELFF.

The J gene is TRBJ2-1, the V gene TRBV9; D possibly corresponds to TRBD2 (6 bases). The CDR3 runs to 14 residues. Trimming removed 0 bases at V and 6 bases at J, with 10 bases between. Per germline, CDR1 SGDLS and CDR2 YYNGEE. CDR3 region: CASSVEGGVNEQFF. DNA of the CDR3: TGTGCCAGCAGCGTAGAAGGAGGGGTCAATGAGCAGTTCTTC. The variable domain in full, with the rest retrieved from reference TRBV9 and TRBJ2-1, is DSGVTQTPKHLITATGQRVTLRCSPRSGDLSVYWYQQSLDQGLQFLIQYYNGEERAKGNILERFSAQQFPDLHSELNLSSLELGDSALYFCASSVEGGVNEQFFGPGTRLTVL.